Listed below are T cell receptor beta chains from one sample, sequenced in a study of shared clonotypes between healthy human individuals. Produced via immunoSEQ multiplex PCR; TCRdb's table is partial and in-frame only. Among roughly 680,000 clones listed, roughly 72% were seen once. The source material was memory CD4+ T cells sorted from blood. All receptors come from a woman aged 25 to 39 in good health. CDR3s include the opening cysteine and the closing phenylalanine or tryptophan. The D gene is left open where the match is weak. Only some rows state a clone size, as once, few, many or a class for expanded clones.

TRBJ2-7 - - TRBV28 TGTGCCAGCAGTTTGGTAACGACAGGAGGGGGCTACGAGCAGTACTTC CASSLVTTGGGYEQYF
TRBJ1-1 TRBD1 once TRBV19 TGTGCCAGTAGTAGAACTCCCCCCGCCCCAGGGGGAGTCACTGAAGCTTTCTTT CASSRTPPAPGGVTEAFF
TRBJ2-3 - - TRBV7-2 TGTGCCAGCAGCTTCTCCGGAACCCCACTCACAGATACGCAGTATTTT CASSFSGTPLTDTQYF
TRBJ2-7 - few TRBV7-2 TGTGCCAGCAGCTTCCGGCTAGGGTTCCCCGAGCAGTACTTC CASSFRLGFPEQYF
TRBJ2-3 - - TRBV5-1 TGCGCCAGCAGCCCGCGTTCAGGATCTAGCACAGATACGCAGTATTTT CASSPRSGSSTDTQYF
TRBJ1-3 - once TRBV30 TGTGCCTGGAGTGCAGGGATCGGAAACACCATATATTTT CAWSAGIGNTIYF
TRBJ1-1 TRBD1 - TRBV28 TGTGCCAGCAGTTTAGTCGGTGGACAGGGGAGGTTTAGGAACACTGAAGCTTTCTTT CASSLVGGQGRFRNTEAFF
TRBJ2-5 - - TRBV29-1 TGCAGCGCAGACATTTACGAGACCCAGTACTTC CSADIYETQYF
TRBJ1-2 - - TRBV28 TGTGCCAGCAGGACATATGTTAACTATGGCTACACCTTC CASRTYVNYGYTF
TRBJ2-1 - - TRBV5-1 TGCGCCAGCAGCTCCGGACAGGAGGGGTACAATGAGCAGTTCTTC CASSSGQEGYNEQFF
TRBJ1-1 - few TRBV7-8 TGTGCCAGCAGCTTCACCGGGACATCGAACACTGAAGCTTTCTTT CASSFTGTSNTEAFF
TRBJ1-4 - many TRBV19 TGTGCCAGTAGTATCGCAGCGGCAGCAGCAACTAATGAAAAACTGTTTTTT CASSIAAAAATNEKLFF
TRBJ1-1 - - TRBV19 TGTGCCAGCCGAAATCCAGGGGAAGGATCGAACACTGAAGCTTTCTTT CASRNPGEGSNTEAFF
TRBJ2-5 TRBD2 once TRBV14 TGTGCCAGCAGCCAAACTAGCGGGAGGAGAGAGACCCAGTACTTC CASSQTSGRRETQYF
TRBJ2-6 TRBD2 - TRBV7-9 TGTGCCAGCAGCTCGTGGACTAGCGGGAGAGGTGGGGCCAACGTCCTGACTTTC CASSSWTSGRGGANVLTF
TRBJ2-5 - few TRBV19 TGTGCCAGTAGTATAACGGGGAATGGAGGAGAGACCCAGTACTTC CASSITGNGGETQYF
TRBJ2-1 TRBD1 once TRBV9 TGTGCCAGCAGGCCGTGGGGACAGGGTTCCGACAATGAGCAGTTCTTC CASRPWGQGSDNEQFF
TRBJ1-5 TRBD1 - TRBV28 TGTGCCACCGATCGCGGACAGGGGAACAATCAGCCCCAGCATTTT CATDRGQGNNQPQHF
TRBJ1-2 - - TRBV4-1 TGCGCCAGCAGCCAAGAATATGGGGGGGAATTTTATGGCTACACCTTC CASSQEYGGEFYGYTF
TRBJ2-4 - - TRBV6-1 TGTGCCAGCAATGAGGATTGGGGGTTGGGCAAAAACATTCAGTACTTC CASNEDWGLGKNIQYF
TRBJ2-1 TRBD2 - TRBV6-1 TGTGCCAGCACCCCTGGGACTAGCGGAAACAATGAGCAGTTCTTC CASTPGTSGNNEQFF
TRBJ2-1 - - TRBV6-5 TGTGCCAGCAGTTACTCCGGACTCCTAGATAATGAGCAGTTCTTC CASSYSGLLDNEQFF
TRBJ1-4 TRBD1 - TRBV11-3 TGTGCCAGCAGCATGGACAGGGGTAATATACTGTTTTTT CASSMDRGNILFF
TRBJ2-2 TRBD1 - TRBV6-1 TGTGCCAGCAGTGAAGCGCTAGGGGGCGCATACACCGGGGAGCTGTTTTTT CASSEALGGAYTGELFF
TRBJ2-3 - once TRBV11-2 TGTGCCAGCAGCTTAGAATCGGTTTTGAGCACAGATACGCAGTATTTT CASSLESVLSTDTQYF
TRBJ2-3 - - TRBV2 TGTGCCAGCAGAGGAGGGGCCAACACAGATACGCAGTATTTT CASRGGANTDTQYF
TRBJ2-7 TRBD1 - TRBV30 TGTGCCTGGAGTGTCGGACAGGGGTTCCACGAGCAGTACTTC CAWSVGQGFHEQYF
TRBJ2-7 - - TRBV27 TGTGCCAGCAGTCCCCCAGAGCGGCTCGCCTACGAGCAGTACTTC CASSPPERLAYEQYF
TRBJ1-2 TRBD1 - TRBV27 TGTGCCAGCAGCCCAAGGGACAGGGGGTCCTATGGCTACACCTTC CASSPRDRGSYGYTF
TRBJ2-3 - - TRBV2 TGTGCCAGCCGTGGCGAAAGCACAGATACGCAGTATTTT CASRGESTDTQYF
TRBJ2-1 - - TRBV5-1 TGCGCCAGCAGCGCAGCGGGTTCCTACAATGAGCAGTTCTTC CASSAAGSYNEQFF
TRBJ2-5 - - TRBV28 TGTGCCAGCAGTTTATATTCATTTTGGGGGCGGGAAGAGAAGACCCAGTACTTC CASSLYSFWGREEKTQYF